This TCR beta chain was obtained from a study of T cell responses to AZD1222 COVID-19 vaccine (TCRdb year 2021). As for the study more broadly: Because spike-specific TCR depth and breadth did not differ between the two schedules, AZD1222 recipients who got a second dose at roughly 4 weeks were pooled with those who got a second dose at roughly 12 weeks. TCR sequencing was performed for 230 to 250 trial participants, of whom some 200 were given two doses of AZD1222 and around 26 were given two doses of MenACWY control vaccine. Enrollment into the trials was organized by age into subgroups of 18-55, 56-69 and 70-plus years, and those subgroups contained roughly 150, 30 and 60 TCR-sequenced participants, respectively. Study-wide findings and limitations: Vaccine-associated CD4 TCRs spanned the whole spike protein, with dominant responses in regions 160-218 and 743-854. Reportedly, close to half of the unique spike-specific TCRs recognized epitopes lying outside the regions that are mutated in the B.1.351 and B.1.1.7 variants. Because no samples from the day 14 peak response were available, repertoires could be characterized only after the peak T cell response. The 56-69-year group was small, and its depth increase did not reach significance, likely because of low power. Spike-specific TCR breadth and depth rose significantly after two AZD1222 doses compared with day 0 and with MenACWY recipients. Participants were mostly white British and included more females than males, and it was suggested by the authors that clonal diversity may have been underestimated. Conclusions about previously exposed vaccinees are limited because only a handful of AZD1222 recipients were SARS-CoV-2 seropositive at baseline.

The meaning of the sample's time point label: baseline before first vaccination. The vaccinee samples were drawn from two UK trials, COV001 and COV002, one of which was a single-blind randomized controlled phase 2/3 trial testing AZD1222 (ChAdOx1 nCoV-19) in healthy adults. Trial participant PBMC samples were collected at day 0 and day 28 after the second dose for TCRbeta chain sequencing. This clone showed up just once. The antigen it recognizes is unknown. No base qualities exist here, and no much larger clone lies one base off it. The CDR3 numbers 14 residues from cysteine through phenylalanine. Only the CDR3 DNA stays, 42 bases, in frame from base 1. The germline V gene sets CDR1 to SGHTA and CDR2 to FQGNSA. Trimming costs V 3 bases and J 0 bases, and their ends lie 9 bases apart. The CDR3 regions of human TCRbeta chains were analyzed by immunosequencing. The original methods were these. TCRs in the repertoires were compared against a reference library of SARS-CoV-2-specific TCRs that had been generated with the MIRA antigen-specificity platform. Breadth meant the fraction of unique TCRs that were SARS-CoV-2-associated, whereas depth meant the fraction of total T cells that were SARS-CoV-2-associated. Each spike-specific TCR was assigned to its reactive spike region and to a CD4 or CD8 class using the MIRA data. Log10-transformed breadth and depth values were compared by one-way ANOVA with Sidak's multiple comparisons tests. In TCRdb, the immuneACCESS table is reduced to in-frame sequences with V and J assigned. These tables do not hold every clone; where another copy was compared, an unresolved V gene accounts for under half, and the others remain unexplained. That table furnishes V, J and clone size, whereas the DNA furnished D and trimming. Recorded for this sample are about 180,000 clones; roughly nine tenths of them occurred a single time. The ten largest account for 2% to 3% of the sample.

This clonotype was sampled from an adult in good health. The chain joins TRBV7-2 to TRBJ2-7; no D gene is confidently identified. Sequencing used peripheral blood, obtained on day 0 of AZD1222 vaccination. DNA sequence: TGTGCCAGCAGCTTGAGTATTAGCTCCTACGAGCAGTACTTC. Translated, it gives CASSLSISSYEQYF.